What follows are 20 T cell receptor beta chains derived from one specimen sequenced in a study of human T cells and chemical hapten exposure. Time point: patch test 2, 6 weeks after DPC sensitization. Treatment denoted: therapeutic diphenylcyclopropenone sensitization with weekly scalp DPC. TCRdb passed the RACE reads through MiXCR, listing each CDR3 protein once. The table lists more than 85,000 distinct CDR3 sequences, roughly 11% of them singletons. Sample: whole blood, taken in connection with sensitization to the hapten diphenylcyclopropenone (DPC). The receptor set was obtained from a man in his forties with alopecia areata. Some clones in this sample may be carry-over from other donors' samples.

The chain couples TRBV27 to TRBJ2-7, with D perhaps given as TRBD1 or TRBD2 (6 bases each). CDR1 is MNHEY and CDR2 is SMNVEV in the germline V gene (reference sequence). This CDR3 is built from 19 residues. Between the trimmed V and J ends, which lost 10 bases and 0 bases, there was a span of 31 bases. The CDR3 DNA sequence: TGTGCCACCCGGGGGCCGAATGATACAGGGTATGGACGCTCCTACGAGCAGTACGTC. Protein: CATRGPNDTGYGRSYEQYV.

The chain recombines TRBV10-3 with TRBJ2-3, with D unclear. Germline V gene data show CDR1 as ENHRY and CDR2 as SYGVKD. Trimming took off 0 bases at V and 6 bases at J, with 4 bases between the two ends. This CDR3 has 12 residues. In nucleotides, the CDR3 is TGTGCCATCAGTGAGTCTAGTGATACGCAGTATTTT. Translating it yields CAISESSDTQYF.

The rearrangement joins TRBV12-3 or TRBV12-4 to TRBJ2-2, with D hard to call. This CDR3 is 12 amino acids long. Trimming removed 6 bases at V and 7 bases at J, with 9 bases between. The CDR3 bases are TGTGCCAGCAGGACGGGCAGCGGGGAGCTGTTTTTT. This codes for CASRTGSGELFF.

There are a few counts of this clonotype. CDR3 nucleotides: TGTGCCAGCAGTTTCAGGACCCCAGAGACCCAGTACTTC. Encoded protein: CASSFRTPETQYF. This chain joins TRBV28 and TRBJ2-5; D unclear. Germline CDR1 reads MDHEN; CDR2 reads SYDVKM. The CDR3 is made up of 13 amino acids. V was cut by 3 bases and J by 4 bases, with 9 bases left in between.

The DNA of the CDR3 is TGTGCCAGCAGCTCCCCAGCAGGCGGGATCTCCTACGAGCAGTACTTC. Translation gives CASSSPAGGISYEQYF. The gene calls are TRBV7-9 and TRBJ2-7; tentative D call: TRBD2 (6 bases). Trimming shortened V by 4 bases and J by 0 bases, and 16 bases separated the two germline ends. This CDR3 is 16 amino acids long. Looked up from germline, CDR1 is SEHNR and CDR2 is FQNEAQ (reference sequence).

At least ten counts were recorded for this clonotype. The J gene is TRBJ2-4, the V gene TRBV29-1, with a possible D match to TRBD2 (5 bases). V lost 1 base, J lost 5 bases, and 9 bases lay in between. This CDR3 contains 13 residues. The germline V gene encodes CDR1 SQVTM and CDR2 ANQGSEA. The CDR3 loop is CSVEGRTQNIQYF. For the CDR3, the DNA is TGCAGCGTTGAAGGGAGGACCCAAAACATTCAGTACTTC.

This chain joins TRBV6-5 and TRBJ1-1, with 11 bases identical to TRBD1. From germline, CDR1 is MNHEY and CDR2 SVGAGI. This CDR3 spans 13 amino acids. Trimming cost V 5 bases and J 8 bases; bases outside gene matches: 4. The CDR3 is CASSQGQGAEAFF. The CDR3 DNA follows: TGTGCCAGCAGTCAAGGACAGGGGGCGGAAGCTTTCTTT.

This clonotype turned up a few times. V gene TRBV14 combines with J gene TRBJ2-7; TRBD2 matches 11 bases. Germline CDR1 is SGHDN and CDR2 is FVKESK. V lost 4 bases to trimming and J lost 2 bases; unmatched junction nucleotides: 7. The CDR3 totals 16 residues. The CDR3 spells CASSLTSGRSPYEQYV. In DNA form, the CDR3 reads TGTGCCAGCAGCCTCACTAGCGGGAGATCCCCCTACGAGCAGTACGTC.

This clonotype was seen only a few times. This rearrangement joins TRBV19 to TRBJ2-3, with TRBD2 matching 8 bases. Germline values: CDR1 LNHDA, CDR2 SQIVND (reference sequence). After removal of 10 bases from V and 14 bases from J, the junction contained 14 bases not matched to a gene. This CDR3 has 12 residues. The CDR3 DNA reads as TGTGCCACCAACCCGGGACTAGGTCTTCCGTATTTT. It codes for CATNPGLGLPYF.

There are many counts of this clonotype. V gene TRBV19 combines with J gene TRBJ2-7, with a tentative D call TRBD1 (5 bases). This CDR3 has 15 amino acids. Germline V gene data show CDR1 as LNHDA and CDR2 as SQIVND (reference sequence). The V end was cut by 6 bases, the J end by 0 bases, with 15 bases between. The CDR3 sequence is CASREQAIISYEQYF. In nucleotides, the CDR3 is TGTGCCAGTAGAGAACAGGCGATCATCTCCTACGAGCAGTACTTC.

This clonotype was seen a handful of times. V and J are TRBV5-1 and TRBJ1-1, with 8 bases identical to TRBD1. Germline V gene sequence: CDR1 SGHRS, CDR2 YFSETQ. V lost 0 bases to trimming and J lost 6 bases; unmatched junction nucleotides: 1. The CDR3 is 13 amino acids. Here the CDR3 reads CASSLVGQAEAFF. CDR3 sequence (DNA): TGCGCCAGCAGCTTGGTGGGACAGGCTGAAGCTTTCTTT.

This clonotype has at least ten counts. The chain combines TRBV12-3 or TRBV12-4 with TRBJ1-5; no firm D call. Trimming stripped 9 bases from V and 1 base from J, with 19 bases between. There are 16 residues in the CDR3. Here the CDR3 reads CASSKPGEGSNQPQHF. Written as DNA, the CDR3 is TGTGCCAGTTCTAAACCCGGGGAGGGAAGCAATCAGCCCCAGCATTTT.

The CDR3 spells CASSLKGSIGVNTEAFF. The CDR3 DNA follows: TGTGCCAGCAGCTTGAAGGGGTCGATTGGCGTGAACACTGAAGCTTTCTTT. The V and J genes are TRBV7-3 and TRBJ1-1; TRBD1 might be the D (5 bases). Trimming took 3 bases from V and 0 from J, leaving 17 bases between them. This CDR3 contains 17 residues. The V gene's germline CDR1 is SGHTA and CDR2 FQGTGA.

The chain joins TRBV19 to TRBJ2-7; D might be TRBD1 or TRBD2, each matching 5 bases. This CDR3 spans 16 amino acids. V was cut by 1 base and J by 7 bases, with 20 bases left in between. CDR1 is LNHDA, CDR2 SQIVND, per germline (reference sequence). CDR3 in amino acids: CASSIGGATHRGEQYF. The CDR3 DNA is TGTGCCAGTAGTATAGGTGGGGCGACCCACCGAGGGGAGCAGTACTTC.

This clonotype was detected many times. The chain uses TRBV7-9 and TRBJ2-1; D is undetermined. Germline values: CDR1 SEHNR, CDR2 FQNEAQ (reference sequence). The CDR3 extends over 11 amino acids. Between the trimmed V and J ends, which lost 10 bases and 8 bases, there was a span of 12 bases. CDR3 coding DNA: TGTGCCATTCCGTCAGCCTATGAGCAGTTCTTC. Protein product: CAIPSAYEQFF.

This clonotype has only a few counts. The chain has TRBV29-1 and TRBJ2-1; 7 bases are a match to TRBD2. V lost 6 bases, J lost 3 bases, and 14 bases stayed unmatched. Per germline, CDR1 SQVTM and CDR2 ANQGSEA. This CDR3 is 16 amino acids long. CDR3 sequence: CSVPTPGRQRYNEQFF. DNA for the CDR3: TGCAGCGTGCCCACCCCCGGGAGGCAGCGCTACAATGAGCAGTTCTTC.

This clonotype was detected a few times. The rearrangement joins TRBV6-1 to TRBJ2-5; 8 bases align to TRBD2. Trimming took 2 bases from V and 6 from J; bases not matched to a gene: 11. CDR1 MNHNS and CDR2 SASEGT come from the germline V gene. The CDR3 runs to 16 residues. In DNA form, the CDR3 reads TGTGCCAGCAGTGAACAGGGTTCAGGCGGGGGGCAGACCCAGTACTTC. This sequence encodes CASSEQGSGGGQTQYF.

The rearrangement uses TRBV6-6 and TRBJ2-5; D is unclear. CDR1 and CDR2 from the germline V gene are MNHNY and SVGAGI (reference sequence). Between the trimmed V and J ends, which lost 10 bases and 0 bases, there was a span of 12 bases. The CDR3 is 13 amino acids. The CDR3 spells CATSRAYQETQYF. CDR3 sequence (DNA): TGTGCCACGTCCCGGGCGTACCAAGAGACCCAGTACTTC.

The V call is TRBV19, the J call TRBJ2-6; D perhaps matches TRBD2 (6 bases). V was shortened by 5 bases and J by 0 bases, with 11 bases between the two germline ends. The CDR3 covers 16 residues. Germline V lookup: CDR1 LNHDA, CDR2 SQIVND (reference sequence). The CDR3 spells CASSARRDSGANVLTF. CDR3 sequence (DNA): TGTGCCAGTAGTGCTCGGCGGGACTCTGGGGCCAACGTCCTGACTTTC.

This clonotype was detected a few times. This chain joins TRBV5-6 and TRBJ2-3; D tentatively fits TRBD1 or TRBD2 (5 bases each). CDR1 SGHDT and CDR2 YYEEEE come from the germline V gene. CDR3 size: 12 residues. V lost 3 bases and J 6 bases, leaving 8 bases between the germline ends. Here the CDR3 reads CASSWGIDTQYF. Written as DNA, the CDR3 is TGTGCCAGCAGCTGGGGGATTGATACGCAGTATTTT.